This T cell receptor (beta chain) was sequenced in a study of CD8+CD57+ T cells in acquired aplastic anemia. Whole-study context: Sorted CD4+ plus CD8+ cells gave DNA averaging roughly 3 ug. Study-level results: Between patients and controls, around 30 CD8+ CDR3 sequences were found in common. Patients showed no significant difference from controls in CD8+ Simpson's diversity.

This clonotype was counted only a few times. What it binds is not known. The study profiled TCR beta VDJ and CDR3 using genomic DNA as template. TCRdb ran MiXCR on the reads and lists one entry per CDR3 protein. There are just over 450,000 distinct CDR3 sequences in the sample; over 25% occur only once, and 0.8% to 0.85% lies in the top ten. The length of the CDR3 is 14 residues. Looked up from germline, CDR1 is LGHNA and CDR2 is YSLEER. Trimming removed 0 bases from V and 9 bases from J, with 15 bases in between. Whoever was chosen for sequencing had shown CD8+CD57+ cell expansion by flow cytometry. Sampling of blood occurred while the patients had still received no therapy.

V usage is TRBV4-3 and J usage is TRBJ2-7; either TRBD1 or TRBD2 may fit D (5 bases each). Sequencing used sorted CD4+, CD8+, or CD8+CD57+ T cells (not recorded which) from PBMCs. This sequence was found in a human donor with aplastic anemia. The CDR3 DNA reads TGCGCCAGCAGCCAAGATGGGACGGGCTTAGCGCAGTACTTC. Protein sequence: CASSQDGTGLAQYF.